A selection of T cell receptor beta chains follows, all from one sample in a study of response to subunit inactivated influenza vaccine. TCRdb re-analysed the RT-PCR reads in MiXCR, keeping a single row per CDR3 protein. The data contain hundreds of thousands of distinct CDR3 sequences, 15% to 20% of them singletons. This specimen consisted of PBMCs from blood, obtained around 5 days after vaccination. Every receptor here comes from a man in his fifties or sixties who received an inactivated influenza vaccine. Each CDR3 is given with its conserved first and last residue. The D gene is left open where the match is weak. The size of a clone is reported for some rows only, either as once, few or many, or as a class for expanded clones.

d_call	clone_size	v_call	j_call	cdr3_nt	cdr3_aa
NA	NA	TRBV10-3	TRBJ1-2	TGTGCCATCAGCCCATCTACCGGGACCCCGAGGGGCGGCTACACCTTC	CAISPSTGTPRGGYTF
TRBD2	NA	TRBV12-3/TRBV12-4	TRBJ2-5	TGTGCCAGCAGACCCGGGACGGGGGGGACCCAGTACTTC	CASRPGTGGTQYF
NA	NA	TRBV12-3/TRBV12-4	TRBJ1-1	TGTGCCAGCAGTTTGGGGGGTGGCTCCCCTGAAGCTTTCTTT	CASSLGGGSPEAFF
NA	few	TRBV6-1	TRBJ1-2	TGTGCCAGCAGCTCCCATTCCTCTGGTGGCTACACCTTC	CASSSHSSGGYTF
TRBD2	many	TRBV12-3/TRBV12-4	TRBJ2-1	TGTGCCAGCAGTTTGCCAGCGGGGGCTTACAATGAGCAGTTCTTC	CASSLPAGAYNEQFF
NA	NA	TRBV12-3/TRBV12-4	TRBJ2-5	TGTGCCAGCAGTTTAACTAGATTGGAGACCCAGTACTTC	CASSLTRLETQYF
NA	few	TRBV5-1	TRBJ2-7	TGCGCCAGCAGCTTGGTTCTGGGAACCCACGAGCAGTACTTC	CASSLVLGTHEQYF
NA	NA	TRBV7-8	TRBJ1-5	TGTGCCAGCAGCTTGAGCGCGAGGCAGCCCCAGCATTTT	CASSLSARQPQHF
TRBD1	many	TRBV12-3/TRBV12-4	TRBJ2-5	TGTGCCAGCAGTTACAGGGGGAGCGAGACCCAGTACTTC	CASSYRGSETQYF
TRBD1	once	TRBV6-6	TRBJ2-7	TGTGCCAGCAGTTCCGCCGCAGGGGGCGAGCAGTACTTC	CASSSAAGGEQYF
TRBD1	many	TRBV10-3	TRBJ1-1	TGTGCCATCAGTCGGGACAGGGGGAACACTGAAGCTTTCTTT	CAISRDRGNTEAFF
TRBD2	NA	TRBV3-1	TRBJ2-5	TGTGCCAGCAGCCACCTTAGCGGGGGAGAGACCCAGTACTTC	CASSHLSGGETQYF
TRBD2	few	TRBV20-1	TRBJ2-7	TGCAGTGCTAGAGGGGCGTGGAGAGCGGGGAGTAGCTACGAGCAGTACTTC	CSARGAWRAGSSYEQYF